This T cell receptor (beta chain) was identified in a study of blood T cell repertoires in COVID-19. Overall study: The study drew acute and convalescent COVID-19 samples from the United States, Italy and Spain. Sample material is recorded as cDNA or gDNA derived from T cells, B-cell-depleted T cells, or PBMCs.

Authors' processing steps: Amplification of reference gene primers was used by the study to estimate nucleated cell counts. TCRdb's copy holds only in-frame clones and misses some; the assay was immunoSEQ multiplex PCR. The V and J calls and the clone size are those of that table, but D and trimming were determined from the DNA. The sample contains some 240,000 clones, roughly 84% of which appear only once. J was trimmed by 2 bases and V by 4 bases; bases with no gene match: 8. Germline loops: CDR1 SGHRS, CDR2 YFSETQ. This CDR3 is built from 17 residues. The sample was peripheral blood. The sequence derives from a woman aged 40 to 50 who had recovered from COVID-19. V usage is TRBV5-1 and J usage is TRBJ1-6; 8 nucleotides align to TRBD1. CDR3 nucleotide sequence: TGCGCCAGCAGCCCTGGGACAGGCGACACCTATAATTCACCCCTCCACTTT. Translating gives CASSPGTGDTYNSPLHF.